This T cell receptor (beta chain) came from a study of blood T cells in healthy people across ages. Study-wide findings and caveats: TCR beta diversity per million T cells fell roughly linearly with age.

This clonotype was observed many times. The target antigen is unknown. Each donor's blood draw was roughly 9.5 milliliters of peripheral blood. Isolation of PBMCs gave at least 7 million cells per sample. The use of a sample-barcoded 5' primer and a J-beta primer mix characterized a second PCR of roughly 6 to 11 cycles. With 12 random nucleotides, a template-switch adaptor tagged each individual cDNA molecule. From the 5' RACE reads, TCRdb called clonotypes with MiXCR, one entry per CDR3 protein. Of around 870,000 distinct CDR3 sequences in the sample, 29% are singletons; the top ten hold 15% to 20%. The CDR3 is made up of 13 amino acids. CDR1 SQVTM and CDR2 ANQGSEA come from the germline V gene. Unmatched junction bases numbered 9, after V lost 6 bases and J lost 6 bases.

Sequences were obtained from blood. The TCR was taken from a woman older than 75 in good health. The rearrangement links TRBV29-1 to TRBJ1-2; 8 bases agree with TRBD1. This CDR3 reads CSVGLAQGDGYTF. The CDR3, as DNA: TGCAGCGTGGGTCTGGCACAGGGGGATGGCTACACCTTC.